The clone carrying this TCR beta chain was seen a single time. The data derive from a study of OX40 agonist ivuxolimab in advanced cancers. The V and J ends lost 2 bases and 0 bases respectively, with 11 bases between them. CDR1 LNHDA and CDR2 SQIVND come from the germline V gene (reference sequence). The CDR3 sequence is 17 residues long. Sequencing used immunoSEQ multiplex PCR; TCRdb keeps in-frame clones, though not all of them. The sample holds 35,000 or so clones, around 82% seen once. The origin of this receptor is an adult with an advanced solid tumor such as melanoma, head and neck, liver or kidney cancer. V gene TRBV19 combines with J gene TRBJ2-6; D remains unclear. This specimen was CD4+ or CD8+ T cells sorted from blood, taken in a trial of the OX40 agonist ivuxolimab. The CDR3 DNA reads as TGTGCCAGTAGTATACTTTCCCTGACCTCTGGGGCCAACGTCCTGACTTTC. It is translated as CASSILSLTSGANVLTF.